This TCR beta chain was sequenced in a study of blood T cells in healthy people across ages (dated by TCRdb to between 2014 and 2017). At the level of the whole study: In model experiments, template switching captured about one uniquely barcoded TCR beta cDNA molecule for every two T cells. Donors were grouped into four age groups: young (average 16 years), middle-aged (around 39), aged (around 56) and long-lived (about 89). Using deep sequencing normalized with unique cDNA molecular identifiers, the study measured how TCR beta repertoire diversity changes with age. Using the same blood draw, the study looked at two additional independent replicas of 1 million unique cDNA reads for two donors, one aged 18 to 30 and the other aged 80 or older. To avoid experimental bias, donors of different ages were spread randomly across the sequencing lanes. Study-level results and caveats: Estimates of total diversity based on one million sequenced T cells were considered lower bounds and underestimates. Compared with the aged group, the long-lived group had more naive CD4+ T cells, fewer expanded clones and increased TCR diversity, a pattern suggesting age selection. Observed TCR beta diversity per million T cells fell roughly linearly with age, and a significant reduction was already apparent by age around 40. Because profiling used bulk unsorted PBMCs, naive and antigen-experienced compartments could not be compared conclusively. The CMV infection status of donors was not known, potentially confounding age-related changes in expanded clonotypes. There was a strong correlation between observed TCR beta diversity and the percentage of naive T cells measured by flow cytometry.

The method behind the library was 5' RACE. The run used an Illumina HiSeq 2500. A second PCR of roughly 7 to 12 cycles was run with a J-beta primer mix and a sample-barcoded 5' primer. A unique molecular identifier was introduced onto each TCR beta cDNA molecule by a template-switch 5' adaptor carrying 12 random nucleotides. Each sample yielded at least 2.5 million CDR3-containing paired-end reads. First-strand cDNA was synthesized from all RNA with the Mint cDNA synthesis kit, primed by a TRBC-specific oligonucleotide. All cDNA was treated with uracil-DNA glycosylase and then went through a first 18-cycle PCR with the universal primers M1SS and BC2_uni_R. For the original study's pipeline: For normalization, 1 million high-quality reads were randomly selected from each sample, with every read carrying a distinct molecular identifier. Instead of being binned into consensus sequences, reads with shared molecular identifiers were discarded. CDR3 identification, clonotype clustering and error correction used MiTCR with a Q25 quality threshold and the strictest error-elimination algorithm. A nonparametric unseen species model with Euler transformation was used to estimate a lower bound on total TCR beta diversity. The public reads were reanalyzed by TCRdb: fastp trimming at Q25, MiXCR alignment, in-frame beta chains only. Every entry covers one CDR3 protein and lists the most common genes and DNA from its rows. The V and J calls were determined by TCRdb, not by the authors. A total of 1.5 million to 1.9 million distinct CDR3 sequences appear in this sample, approximately 43% of them only once. The leading ten clones occupy 4% of the sample.

For CDR1 and CDR2, the germline V gene lists MDHEN and SYDVKM. Including cysteine and phenylalanine, the CDR3 has 17 amino acids. Only the CDR3 DNA stays, 51 bases, in frame from base 1. In regard to this clonotype: The antigen it binds to is not known. At one end, the junction sequence differs from germline, possibly due to a read error.

Donors were around 37 systemically healthy Caucasian individuals from Russia aged roughly 6 to 90 years. Around 9.8 milliliters of peripheral blood were collected from each donor into EDTA-treated Vacutainer tubes. Ficoll-Paque density-gradient centrifugation was used to isolate PBMCs, with at least 7 million per sample. Trizol reagent was used to extract total RNA from PBMCs, with at least 6 micrograms per sample. The percentages of naive CD45RAhigh/CD27high T cells were determined by flow cytometry on a PBMC aliquot from every donor. The sequence was obtained from a woman aged 18-30 years in good health. What was sequenced was blood. This chain joins TRBV28 to TRBJ2-6, and 8 bases in between align with TRBD1. The CDR3 reads as follows: CASSLGTGWSGANVPTF. Here is the DNA: TGTGCCAGCAGTTTAGGGACAGGTTGGTCTGGGGCCAACGTCCCGACTTTC.